This T cell receptor (beta chain) comes out of a study of CD8+CD57+ T cells in acquired aplastic anemia (dated by TCRdb to the late 2010s). Notes on the research overall: DNA extracted from sorted CD4+ and CD8+ cells had a mean of about 3.2 ug, with a range of roughly 0.2 to 30 ug. An average of approximately 10 million reads for CD4+ cells and around 11 million reads for CD8+ cells was obtained from healthy donor samples. Study-level results and caveats: Roughly 30 CD8+ CDR3 sequences were found to be shared between patients and controls, but these sequences appeared to be highly expressed in patients and within the immunodominant clones of the patients. Patients and healthy controls showed no significant difference in CD8+ Simpson's diversity (P=0.060).

In this study, sorted CD4+ and CD8+ T cells from the blood of healthy subjects and of severe aplastic anemia patients had their TCR repertoires deep-sequenced. Ficoll-Paque density gradient centrifugation was used to isolate peripheral blood mononuclear cells. Before DNA extraction, CD4+ and CD8+ T cells were sorted with FACS or magnetic beads. The table lists this clonotype with many counts. Its antigen is currently not known. Base qualities are not at hand, and no much larger clone is one base apart. The CDR3 runs 16 residues from the cysteine to the phenylalanine. Only the CDR3 DNA stays, 48 bases, in frame from base 1. The germline ends are 11 bases apart after V is trimmed by 3 bases and J by 0 bases. TCR beta VDJ combination and CDR3 sequence profiling used genomic DNA as the template. An Illumina HiSeq 2000 was the platform used for TCR repertoire sequencing. Turning to the authors' computational methods: Repertoire assessment relied on Simpson's diversity index, CDR3 size and DJ length profiles, and TRBV/TRBJ rearrangement plots. Whichever DNA sequence was most abundant in the deep sequencing data was defined as the immunodominant clone. CDR3 amino acid sequences were checked for sharing between subjects and were compared against published repertoires and the VDJdb database. TCRdb redid the processing of the public reads, applying fastp at Q25 and MiXCR, and retained in-frame beta chains. One record per CDR3 amino acid sequence lists the most common genes and DNA. What appears here as the V and J calls and clone size reflects TCRdb's work, not the paper's. Here the sample has about 130,000 distinct CDR3 sequences; around 48% occur a single time. The top ten constitute about 2.5% of the sample.

The rearrangement joined TRBV12-3 or TRBV12-4 to TRBJ1-4; TRBD1 is perhaps the D gene, given 6 matching bases. Sequencing was carried out using sorted CD4+, CD8+, or CD8+CD57+ T cells (not recorded which) from PBMCs. This TCR was sampled from a human donor in good health, serving as a control. The nucleotide sequence reads TGTGCCAGCAGTTTTACACAGGGTGCAACTAATGAAAAACTGTTTTTT. Translated, it reads CASSFTQGATNEKLFF.